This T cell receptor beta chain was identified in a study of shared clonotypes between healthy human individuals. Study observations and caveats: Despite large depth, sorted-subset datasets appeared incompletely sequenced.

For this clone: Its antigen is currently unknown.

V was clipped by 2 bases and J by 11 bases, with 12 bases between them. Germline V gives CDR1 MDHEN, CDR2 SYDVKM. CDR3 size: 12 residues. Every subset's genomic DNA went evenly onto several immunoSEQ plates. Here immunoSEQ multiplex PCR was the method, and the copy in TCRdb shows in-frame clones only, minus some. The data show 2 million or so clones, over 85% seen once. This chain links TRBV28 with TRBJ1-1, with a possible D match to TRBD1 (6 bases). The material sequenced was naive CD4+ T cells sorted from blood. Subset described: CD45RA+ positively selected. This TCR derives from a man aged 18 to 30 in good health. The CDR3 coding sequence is TGTGCCAGCAGTTTAAGGGGGTCGGGGGCTTTCTTT. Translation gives CASSLRGSGAFF.